A single sample gave rise to the 6 T cell receptor beta chains below, sequenced in a study of T cells in Graves' hyperthyroidism and ophthalmopathy. The CDR3 regions of TCR beta were amplified from RNA transcripts. HTBI primers were used for first-round RT-PCR of the TCR CDR3. MiXCR, run by TCRdb on the multiplex PCR reads, gives a single entry per CDR3 protein. The sample includes hundreds of thousands of distinct CDR3 sequences, over 35% of them seen just once. Sample: blood. All receptors come from a woman aged 40 to 50 with Graves' hyperthyroidism.

The chain links TRBV7-9 to TRBJ2-5; possibly TRBD2 for D (6 bases). This CDR3 has 15 residues. The V end lost 1 base, the J end lost 3 bases, and 12 bases lay between the germline ends. From germline, CDR1 is SEHNR and CDR2 FQNEAQ (reference sequence). Here the CDR3 reads CASSLDRQREETQYF. In DNA, the CDR3 is TGTGCCAGCAGCTTAGATCGGCAGCGGGAAGAGACCCAGTACTTC.

The table lists this clonotype with many counts. The V and J genes are TRBV7-9 and TRBJ1-2, with D maybe TRBD1 (5 bases). Germline-derived CDR1 and CDR2 are SEHNR and FQNEAQ (reference sequence). Trimming removed 6 bases at V and 8 bases at J, with 19 bases between. CDR3 length: 14 amino acids. The CDR3 loop reads CASSPNSGDGGYTF. Written as DNA, the CDR3 is TGTGCCAGCAGTCCCAACAGTGGGGACGGGGGCTACACCTTC.

As concerns this clonotype: A read error may explain this, as a much larger clone is one base away. The rearrangement uses TRBV5-2 and TRBJ2-5; the table's TRBD1 call for D was not verified on the DNA. TRBV5-2 is labeled a pseudogene. This CDR3 comprises 14 residues. CDR3 residues: CASSFARLQETQYF. CDR3 bases: TGTGCCAGCAGCTTCGCCCGGTTGCAAGAGACCCAGTACTTC.

In its sample, this clonotype was seen many times. The chain has TRBV9 and TRBJ1-3, with D unresolved. Germline V gives CDR1 SGDLS, CDR2 YYNGEE. The length of the CDR3 is 14 residues. Between the trimmed V and J ends, which lost 3 bases and 4 bases, there was a span of 11 bases. CDR3 in DNA: TGTGCCAGCAGCGGGCCCTGGCCAGGAAACACCATATATTTT. Translated: CASSGPWPGNTIYF.

This clonotype was detected a few times. The junction departs from the called germline gene at one end, perhaps through a read error. The gene calls are TRBV15 and TRBJ2-7, with 7 bases that match TRBD1. Germline V gene sequence: CDR1 LNHNV, CDR2 YYDKDF (reference sequence). The CDR3 totals 12 residues. The CDR3 DNA follows: TGTGCCACCAGCAGAGATCGAGAAGACAGGGACTTC. It specifies CATSRDREDRDF. Supplemented by reference TRBV15 and TRBJ2-7, the full variable domain reads DAMVIQNPRYQVTQFGKPVTLSCSQTLNHNVMYWYQQKSSQAPKLLFHYYDKDFNNEADTPDNFQSRRPNTSFCFLDIRSPGLGDTAMYLCATSRDREDRDFGPGTRLTVT.

This clonotype showed up just a few times. V and J are TRBV6-6 and TRBJ2-5, with D possibly matching TRBD1 (5 bases). V gave up 5 bases and J gave up 8 bases, with 15 bases separating them. CDR1 is MNHNY and CDR2 is SVGAGI in the germline V gene (reference sequence). The CDR3 consists of 13 residues. The DNA for the CDR3 is TGTGCCAGCAGTGAACGGACAAAGGATACCCAGTACTTC. It specifies CASSERTKDTQYF.